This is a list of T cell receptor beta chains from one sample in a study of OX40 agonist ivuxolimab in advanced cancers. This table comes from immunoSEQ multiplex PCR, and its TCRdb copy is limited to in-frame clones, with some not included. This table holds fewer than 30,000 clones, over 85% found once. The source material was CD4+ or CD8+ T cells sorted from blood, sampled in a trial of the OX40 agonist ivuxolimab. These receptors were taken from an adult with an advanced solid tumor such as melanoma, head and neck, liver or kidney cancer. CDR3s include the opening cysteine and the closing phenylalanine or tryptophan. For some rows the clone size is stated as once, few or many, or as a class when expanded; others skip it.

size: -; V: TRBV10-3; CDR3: CATSLEVGTSYEQYF
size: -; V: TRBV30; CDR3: CAWSTGKNEKLFF
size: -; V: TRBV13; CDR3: CASSLLNTEAFF
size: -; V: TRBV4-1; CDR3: CASSQLISGSYEQYF
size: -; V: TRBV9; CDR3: CASSSRTTQETQYF
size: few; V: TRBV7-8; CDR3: CASSLVFQGVNGYTF
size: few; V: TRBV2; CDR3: CASSEEGSSVADTQYF
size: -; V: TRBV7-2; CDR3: CASSIGLAGGEQFF
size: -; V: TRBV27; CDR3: CASRPIQGLANTGELFF
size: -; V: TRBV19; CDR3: CASSRLNGQPQHF
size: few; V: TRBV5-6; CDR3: CASSFQRNPSYEQYF
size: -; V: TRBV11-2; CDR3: CASSLLVVTGAYEQYF
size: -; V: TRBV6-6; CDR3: CASTHTGTPYEQYF
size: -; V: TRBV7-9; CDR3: CASSLPTSGPYEQYF
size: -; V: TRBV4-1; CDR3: CASGPLKTQYF
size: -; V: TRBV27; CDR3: CASNPGSSYNEQFF
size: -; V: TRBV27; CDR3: CASSPQGPLTNYTF
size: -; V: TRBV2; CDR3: CASNVAGGWGNEQYF
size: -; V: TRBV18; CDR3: CASSPPGSGYEQYF
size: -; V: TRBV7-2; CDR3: CASSLAAGGYVIQPQHF
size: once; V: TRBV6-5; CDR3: CASSLGPYNEQFF
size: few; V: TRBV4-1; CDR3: CASSQRQNSNQPQHF
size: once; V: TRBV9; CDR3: CASSVEQGGLQAFF
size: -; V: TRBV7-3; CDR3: CASSFDYNEQFF
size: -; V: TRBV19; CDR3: CASSLGIVSNEQYF
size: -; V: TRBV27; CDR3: CASSFIRQGINGYTF
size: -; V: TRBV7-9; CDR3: CASSLAQGLNTEAFF
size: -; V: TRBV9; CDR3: CASSVGGRYSYEQYF
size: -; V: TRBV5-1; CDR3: CASSLDGGFYNEQFF
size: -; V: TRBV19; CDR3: CATYLRSGVNTEAFF
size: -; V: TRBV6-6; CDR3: CASMQGQGNEKLFF
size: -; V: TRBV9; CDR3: CASSAFDRGSYNEQFF
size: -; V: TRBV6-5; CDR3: CASSSDRTGNYEQYF
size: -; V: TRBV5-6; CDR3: CASSYRGANEKLFF
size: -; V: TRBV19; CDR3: CASSIGTPSFTGELFF
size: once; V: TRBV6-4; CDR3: CASSPGLAGTDTQYF
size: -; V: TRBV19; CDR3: CASSIVDRGTTDTQYF
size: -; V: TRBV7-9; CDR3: CASSWGGSVEQYF
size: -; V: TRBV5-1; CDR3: CASSLVGPPVAGNTIYF
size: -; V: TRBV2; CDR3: CASSDSGGGYTF
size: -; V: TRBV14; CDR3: CASSQDLGGFSTDTQYF
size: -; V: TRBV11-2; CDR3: CASSLGGGYEQYF